The 25 T cell receptor beta chains listed next were all sequenced from one sample in a study of blood T cell repertoires in COVID-19. Generated by immunoSEQ multiplex PCR, the TCRdb table keeps only in-frame clones and is missing some. The table records about 400,000 clones, about 89% of them present only once. The sequenced material came from peripheral blood. The receptors derive from a man between 40 and 49 years old with acute or convalescent COVID-19.

The V call is TRBV3-1 (or the pseudogene TRBV3-2), the J call TRBJ1-2, with D perhaps matching TRBD1 (6 bases). V lost 4 bases to trimming and J lost 7 bases, with 10 bases between them. Germline V gene sequence: CDR1 LGHDT, CDR2 YNNKEL (reference sequence). There are 12 residues in the CDR3. CDR3: CASSPGAGGYTF. The CDR3 coding sequence is TGTGCCAGCAGCCCAGGGGCCGGTGGCTACACCTTC.

This clone is a singleton in its sample. The chain joins TRBV14 to TRBJ1-1; D is possibly TRBD1 (5 bases). The ends were cut back, 1 base at V and 2 bases at J, with 11 bases in the middle. CDR3 length: 15 residues. CDR1 is SGHDN and CDR2 is FVKESK in the germline V gene. The CDR3: CASSQVRGFNTEAFF. For the CDR3, the DNA is TGTGCCAGCAGCCAAGTTAGGGGATTTAACACTGAAGCTTTCTTT.

The genes are TRBV3-1 (or the pseudogene TRBV3-2) and TRBJ2-5; 8 bases map to TRBD2. This CDR3 spans 15 amino acids. Germline V gives CDR1 LGHDT, CDR2 YNNKEL (reference sequence). J gave up 5 bases and V 0 bases, and 5 bases lay outside the gene matches. The CDR3 sequence is CASSQDPPGGETQYF. The CDR3 nucleotides read TGTGCCAGCAGCCAAGATCCCCCGGGGGGGGAGACCCAGTACTTC.

The V and J genes are TRBV12-5 and TRBJ2-3; 14 bases are shared with TRBD2. Losses at the gene ends were 5 bases for V and 3 bases for J; bases not matched to a gene: 7. Germline V gives CDR1 LGHNT, CDR2 FRNRAP. This CDR3 is 17 amino acids long. The CDR3 coding sequence is TGTGCTAGTGGTCAGGGACTAGCGGGAGTAAGAACAGATACGCAGTATTTT. Translation gives CASGQGLAGVRTDTQYF.

The gene calls are TRBV9 and TRBJ1-5; 7 nucleotides line up with TRBD1. CDR3 size: 15 residues. V lost 2 bases, J lost 3 bases, and 5 bases stayed unmatched. Looked up from germline, CDR1 is SGDLS and CDR2 is YYNGEE. DNA for the CDR3: TGTGCCAGCAGCGTCAGTCAGGGGGACAATCAGCCCCAGCATTTT. Encoded protein: CASSVSQGDNQPQHF.

This clone has only one observation. The chain uses TRBV7-9 and TRBJ1-2; the D is unclear. CDR1 is SEHNR, CDR2 FQNEAQ, per germline (reference sequence). Trimming took off 1 base at V and 11 bases at J, with 17 bases between the two ends. This CDR3 comprises 14 residues. In DNA form, the CDR3 reads TGTGCCAGCAGCTTAGGTACGGGAGGTTCCCCTTACACCTTC. Translated, it gives CASSLGTGGSPYTF.

The chain joins TRBV19 to TRBJ1-1; 7 nucleotides line up with TRBD1. Germline lookup yields CDR1 LNHDA and CDR2 SQIVND (reference sequence). V lost 4 bases and J lost 2; bases outside the gene matches: 4. There are 14 residues in the CDR3. The CDR3 nucleotides are TGTGCCAGTAGTACCGACAGGGATAACACTGAAGCTTTCTTT. This codes for CASSTDRDNTEAFF.

This chain joins TRBV21-1 and TRBJ2-2; TRBD2, the table's D call, lacks a check against the DNA. TRBV21-1 counts as a pseudogene. The CDR3 extends over 17 amino acids. The CDR3 here is CASSKEGLAGNTGELFF. The CDR3 DNA follows: TGTGCCAGCAGCAAAGAGGGTCTAGCGGGGAACACCGGGGAGCTGTTTTTT.

This chain links TRBV6-6 with TRBJ1-4, with D possibly TRBD1 on 6 matching bases. With 5 bases removed from V and 5 bases from J, the gap between germline ends came to 18 bases. Per germline, CDR1 MNHNY and CDR2 SVGAGI (reference sequence). The CDR3 sequence is 16 residues long. For the CDR3, the DNA is TGTGCCAGCAGTCCTAGCATGACAGGAACAAATGAAAAACTGTTTTTT. Encoded protein: CASSPSMTGTNEKLFF.

This clone was observed a few times. CDR3 sequence: CASSYPEAGNSPLHF. The CDR3 nucleotides read TGTGCCAGCAGTTACCCCGAGGCGGGGAATTCACCCCTCCACTTT. The chain links TRBV11-2 to TRBJ1-6, with D unresolved. The CDR3 covers 15 residues. V lost 6 bases, J lost 7 bases, and 16 bases lay in between. Germline CDR1 is SGHAT and CDR2 is FQNNGV.

V and J are TRBV9 and TRBJ2-6, with 9 bases aligning to TRBD2. Germline V gives CDR1 SGDLS, CDR2 YYNGEE. J lost 1 base, V lost 0 bases, and 8 bases had no gene match. The CDR3 totals 19 residues. CDR3 DNA: TGTGCCAGCAGCGTAGCGATGCGGGGGGGCTCATCTGGGGCCAACGTCCTGACTTTC. It yields the protein CASSVAMRGGSSGANVLTF.

This sequence joins TRBV30 and TRBJ2-3, with 7 bases fitting TRBD1. This CDR3 has 14 amino acids. Germline CDR1 reads GTSNPN; CDR2 reads SVGIG (reference sequence). V gave up 2 bases and J gave up 3 bases; unmatched junction bases: 5. CDR3 nucleotide sequence: TGTGCCTGGAGTCCAGACAGGGCTACAGATACGCAGTATTTT. This codes for CAWSPDRATDTQYF.

A word on this clone: Germline is not matched at one junction end, which may reflect a read error. The chain carries TRBV28 and TRBJ1-5; a weak D match, TRBD1 (6 bases). The CDR3 sequence is 15 residues long. Germline values: CDR1 MDHEN, CDR2 SYDVKM. The CDR3 nucleotides are TGTGCCAGCAGCCCTATCCTGGTCCGGACAGCCCTAGAGAATTTT. Its protein is CASSPILVRTALENF.

The J gene is TRBJ1-2, the V gene TRBV4-1, with 10 bases fitting TRBD1. There are 15 residues in the CDR3. From germline, CDR1 is MGHRA and CDR2 YSYEKL. The V segment lost 6 bases and the J segment 3 bases; nucleotides outside the gene matches: 7. CDR3 loop: CASRPGQGSDYGYTF. The CDR3 DNA follows: TGCGCCAGCAGACCGGGACAGGGGTCGGACTATGGCTACACCTTC.

This chain joins TRBV28 and TRBJ2-3, with 9 bases lining up with TRBD2. CDR3 length equals 18 residues. CDR1 MDHEN and CDR2 SYDVKM come from the germline V gene. V was pared by 2 bases and J by 2 bases, with 11 bases of the junction left unmatched. In DNA, the CDR3 is TGTGCCAGCAGTTTACACTACGACGGGACTAGCTCCACAGATACGCAGTATTTT. Its protein product is CASSLHYDGTSSTDTQYF.

The V gene is TRBV3-1 (or the pseudogene TRBV3-2), the J gene TRBJ1-5, with 8 bases matching TRBD1. Germline V gene data show CDR1 as LGHDT and CDR2 as YNNKEL (reference sequence). V lost 6 bases to trimming and J lost 7 bases; unmatched junction nucleotides: 14. The CDR3 runs to 16 residues. The CDR3 sequence: CASSLELQGVKQPQHF. CDR3 DNA sequence: TGTGCCAGCAGTTTAGAATTACAGGGGGTGAAACAGCCCCAGCATTTT.

In its sample, this clone was seen many times. The chain employs TRBV15 and TRBJ2-6, with D possibly TRBD2 on 5 matching bases. CDR1 LNHNV and CDR2 YYDKDF come from the germline V gene (reference sequence). V lost 0 bases and J lost 0, with 6 bases in between. The CDR3 is 16 amino acids. CDR3 DNA: TGTGCCACCAGCAGAGATGAGGGCTCTGGGGCCAACGTCCTGACTTTC. As protein: CATSRDEGSGANVLTF. The full variable domain, in which reference TRBV15 and TRBJ2-6 provide the parts outside the CDR3, is DAMVIQNPRYQVTQFGKPVTLSCSQTLNHNVMYWYQQKSSQAPKLLFHYYDKDFNNEADTPDNFQSRRPNTSFCFLDIRSPGLGDTAMYLCATSRDEGSGANVLTFGAGSRLTVL.

This clone was recorded a few times. The chain couples TRBV3-1 (or the pseudogene TRBV3-2) to TRBJ2-1; no clear D gene. Deletions cut 4 bases from V and 6 bases from J, with 7 bases between. Germline lookup yields CDR1 LGHDT and CDR2 YNNKEL (reference sequence). This CDR3 has 12 amino acids. The CDR3 here is CASSPFPNEQFF. The CDR3 DNA follows: TGTGCCAGCAGCCCCTTCCCCAATGAGCAGTTCTTC.

The J gene is TRBJ1-2, the V gene TRBV24-1, with TRBD1 identical over 7 bases. The CDR3 spans 14 residues. Trimming cost V 3 bases and J 5 bases; bases outside gene matches: 5. In germline, CDR1 is KGHDR, CDR2 SFDVKD. The CDR3 sequence: CATSDDREEYGYTF. The DNA for the CDR3 is TGTGCCACCAGTGATGACAGGGAGGAGTATGGCTACACCTTC.

The genes are TRBV29-1 and TRBJ2-6; 8 bases fit TRBD1. The CDR3 has 16 residues. The V segment lost 6 bases and the J segment 0 bases; nucleotides outside the gene matches: 7. Germline CDR1 reads SQVTM; CDR2 reads ANQGSEA. This CDR3 reads CSVTDRAISGANVLTF. The DNA of the CDR3 is TGCAGCGTGACGGACAGGGCTATCTCTGGGGCCAACGTCCTGACTTTC.

As concerns this clone: Sequence at one end of the junction differs from germline and may be a read error. This sequence joins TRBV6-5 and TRBJ1-4; D remains ambiguous. The CDR3 contains 13 residues. The germline CDR1 and CDR2 sequences are MNHEY and SVGAGI. The DNA of the CDR3 is TGTGCCAGCGGTTACAGCATAAGTGAAAAACTGTTTTTT. Translation gives CASGYSISEKLFF.

This sequence joins TRBV4-3 and TRBJ1-4; 8 bases align to TRBD1. Germline V gene sequence: CDR1 LGHNA, CDR2 YSLEER. J lost 5 bases, V lost 4 bases, and 6 bases had no gene match. This CDR3 has 15 amino acids. Here the CDR3 reads CASSLGTGGNEKLFF. The CDR3 DNA reads TGCGCCAGCAGCCTTGGGACAGGTGGAAATGAAAAACTGTTTTTT.

In DNA form, the CDR3 reads TGTGCCAGCAGTTATCGGACTAGCACAGATACGCAGTATTTT. As protein: CASSYRTSTDTQYF. The V gene is TRBV6-6, the J gene TRBJ2-3; a weak D match, TRBD2 (5 bases). CDR3 length: 14 amino acids. Trimming shortened V by 3 bases and J by 0 bases, and 7 bases separated the two germline ends. In germline, CDR1 is MNHNY, CDR2 SVGAGI (reference sequence).

The chain recombines TRBV28 with TRBJ1-6; 8 nucleotides match TRBD1. Per the germline V gene, CDR1 is MDHEN and CDR2 is SYDVKM. This CDR3 has 14 residues. V lost 5 bases to trimming and J lost 10 bases; unmatched junction nucleotides: 7. CDR3 region: CASSPRTGHSPLHF. The CDR3 DNA sequence: TGTGCCAGCAGTCCAAGGACAGGGCACTCACCCCTCCACTTT.

The rearrangement links TRBV19 to TRBJ2-2; D might be TRBD1 (5 bases). Germline loops: CDR1 LNHDA, CDR2 SQIVND (reference sequence). The CDR3 spans 14 residues. V lost 7 bases and J 1 base, leaving 10 bases between the germline ends. CDR3 nucleotides: TGTGCCAGTAAGTGGCAGGGGAACACCGGGGAGCTGTTTTTT. It specifies CASKWQGNTGELFF.